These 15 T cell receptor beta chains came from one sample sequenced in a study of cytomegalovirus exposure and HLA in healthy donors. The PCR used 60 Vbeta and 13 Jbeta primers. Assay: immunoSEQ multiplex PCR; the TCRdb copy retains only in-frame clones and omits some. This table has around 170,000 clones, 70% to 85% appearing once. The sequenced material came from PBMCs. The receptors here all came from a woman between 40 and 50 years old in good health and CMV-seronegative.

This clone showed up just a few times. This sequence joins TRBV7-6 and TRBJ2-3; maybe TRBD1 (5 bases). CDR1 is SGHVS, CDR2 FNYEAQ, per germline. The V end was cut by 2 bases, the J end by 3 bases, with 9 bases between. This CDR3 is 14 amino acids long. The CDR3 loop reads CASSLRQGTDTQYF. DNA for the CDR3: TGTGCCAGCAGCTTAAGGCAGGGAACAGATACGCAGTATTTT.

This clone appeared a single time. The CDR3 loop reads CASSQISGRVHEQYF. CDR3 coding DNA: TGCGCCAGCAGCCAGATTAGCGGGAGAGTCCACGAGCAGTACTTC. The chain links TRBV4-3 to TRBJ2-7; the match to TRBD2 covers 9 bases. Per the germline V gene, CDR1 is LGHNA and CDR2 is YSLEER. Trimming removed 3 bases from V and 5 bases from J; junction bases left unmatched: 8. The CDR3 spans 15 residues.

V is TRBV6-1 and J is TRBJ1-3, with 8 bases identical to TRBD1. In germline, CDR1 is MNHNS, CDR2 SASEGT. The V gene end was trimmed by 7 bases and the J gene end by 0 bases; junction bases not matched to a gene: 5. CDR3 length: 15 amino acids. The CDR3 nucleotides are TGTGCCAGCATTTGGGACAGGAGCTCTGGAAACACCATATATTTT. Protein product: CASIWDRSSGNTIYF.

In DNA, the CDR3 is TGTGCCAGCAGTTTATCGGCCCGACAGGGAATGGCCTACGAGCAGTACTTC. This translates into CASSLSARQGMAYEQYF. The genes are TRBV27 and TRBJ2-5; 7 bases are a match to TRBD1. Matching the DNA end better, TRBJ2-7 makes the J call doubtful. The CDR3 has 17 amino acids. The V gene's germline CDR1 is MNHEY and CDR2 SMNVEV (reference sequence).

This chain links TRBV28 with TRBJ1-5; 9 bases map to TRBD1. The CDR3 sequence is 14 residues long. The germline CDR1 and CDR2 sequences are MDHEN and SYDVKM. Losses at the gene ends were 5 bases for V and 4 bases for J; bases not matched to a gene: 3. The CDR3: CASSKDRGNQPQHF. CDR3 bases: TGTGCCAGCAGTAAGGACAGGGGAAATCAGCCCCAGCATTTT.

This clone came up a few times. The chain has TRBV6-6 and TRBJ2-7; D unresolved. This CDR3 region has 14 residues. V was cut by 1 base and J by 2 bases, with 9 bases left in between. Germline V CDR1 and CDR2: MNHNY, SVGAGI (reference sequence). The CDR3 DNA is TGTGCCAGCAGTTACTTTCCCTCTACCTACGAGCAGTACTTC. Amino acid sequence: CASSYFPSTYEQYF.

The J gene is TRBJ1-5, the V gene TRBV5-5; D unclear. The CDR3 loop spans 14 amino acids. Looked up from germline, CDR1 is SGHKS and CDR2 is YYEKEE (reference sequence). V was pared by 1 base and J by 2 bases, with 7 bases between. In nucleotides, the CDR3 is TGTGCCAGCAGCTTGCGGGTTGGCAATCAGCCCCAGCATTTT. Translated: CASSLRVGNQPQHF.

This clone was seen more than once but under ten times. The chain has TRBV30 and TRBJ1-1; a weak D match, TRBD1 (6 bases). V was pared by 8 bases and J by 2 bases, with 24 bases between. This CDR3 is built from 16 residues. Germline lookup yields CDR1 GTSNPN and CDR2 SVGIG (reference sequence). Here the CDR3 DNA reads TGTGCCGTGGAGGAACCTGGGGGGGCCCTTAACACTGAAGCTTTCTTT. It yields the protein CAVEEPGGALNTEAFF.

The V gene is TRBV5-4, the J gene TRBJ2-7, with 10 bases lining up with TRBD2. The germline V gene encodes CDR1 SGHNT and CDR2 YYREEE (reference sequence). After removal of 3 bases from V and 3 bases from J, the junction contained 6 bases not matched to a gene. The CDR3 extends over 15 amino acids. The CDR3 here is CASSSTSGVYYEQYF. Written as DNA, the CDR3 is TGTGCCAGCAGCTCTACTAGCGGGGTATACTACGAGCAGTACTTC.

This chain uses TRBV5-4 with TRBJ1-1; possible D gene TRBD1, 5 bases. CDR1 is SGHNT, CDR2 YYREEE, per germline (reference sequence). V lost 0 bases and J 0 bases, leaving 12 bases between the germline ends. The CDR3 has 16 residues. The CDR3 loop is CASSLGGGSLNTEAFF. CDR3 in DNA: TGTGCCAGCAGCTTGGGTGGGGGGTCCCTGAACACTGAAGCTTTCTTT. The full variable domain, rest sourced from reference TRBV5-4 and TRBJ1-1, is ETGVTQSPTHLIKTRGQQVTLRCSSQSGHNTVSWYQQALGQGPQFIFQYYREEENGRGNFPPRFSGLQFPNYSSELNVNALELDDSALYLCASSLGGGSLNTEAFFGQGTRLTVV.

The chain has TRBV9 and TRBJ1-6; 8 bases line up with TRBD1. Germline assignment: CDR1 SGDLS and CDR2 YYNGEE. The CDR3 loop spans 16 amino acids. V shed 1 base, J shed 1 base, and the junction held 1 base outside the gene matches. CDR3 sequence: CASSVQGASYNSPLHF. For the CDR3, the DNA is TGTGCCAGCAGCGTACAGGGGGCATCCTATAATTCACCCCTCCACTTT. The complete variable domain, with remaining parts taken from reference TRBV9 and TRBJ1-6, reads DSGVTQTPKHLITATGQRVTLRCSPRSGDLSVYWYQQSLDQGLQFLIQYYNGEERAKGNILERFSAQQFPDLHSELNLSSLELGDSALYFCASSVQGASYNSPLHFGNGTRLTVT.

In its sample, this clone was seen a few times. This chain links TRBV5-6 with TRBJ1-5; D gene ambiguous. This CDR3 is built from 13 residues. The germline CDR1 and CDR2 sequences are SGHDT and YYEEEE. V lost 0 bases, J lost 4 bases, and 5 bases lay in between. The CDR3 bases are TGTGCCAGCAGCTTGGGAGAGAATCAGCCCCAGCATTTT. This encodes CASSLGENQPQHF.

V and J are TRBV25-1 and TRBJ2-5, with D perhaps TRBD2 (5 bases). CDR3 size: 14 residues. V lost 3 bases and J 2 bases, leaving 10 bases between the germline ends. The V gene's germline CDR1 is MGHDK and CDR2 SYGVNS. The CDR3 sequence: CASSERVAQETQYF. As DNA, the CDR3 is TGTGCCAGCAGTGAGCGGGTAGCACAAGAGACCCAGTACTTC.

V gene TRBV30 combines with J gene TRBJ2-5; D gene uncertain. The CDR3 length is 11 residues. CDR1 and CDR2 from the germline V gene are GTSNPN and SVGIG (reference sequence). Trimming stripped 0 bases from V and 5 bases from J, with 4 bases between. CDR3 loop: CAWSVLETQYF. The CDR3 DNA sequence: TGTGCCTGGAGTGTTCTGGAGACCCAGTACTTC.

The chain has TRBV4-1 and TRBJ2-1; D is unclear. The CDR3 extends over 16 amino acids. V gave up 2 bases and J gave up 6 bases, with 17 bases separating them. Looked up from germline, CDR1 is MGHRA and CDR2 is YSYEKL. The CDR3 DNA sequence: TGCGCCAGCAGCCAAACGTACGGCGCTAGACTCAATGAGCAGTTCTTC. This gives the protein CASSQTYGARLNEQFF.